The 19 T cell receptor beta chains reported below all come from one sample, sequenced in a study of blood T cells in healthy people across ages. PCR was performed a second time for roughly 7 to 12 cycles using a sample-barcoded 5' primer and a J-beta primer mix. TCRdb recomputed calls from the 5' RACE reads with MiXCR, one row per CDR3 protein. The sample has over 600,000 distinct CDR3 sequences, around 20% seen once. The material sequenced was blood. These receptors all come from a man between 65 and 85 years old in good health.

This clonotype was counted at least ten times. The rearrangement joins TRBV4-1 to TRBJ2-5; either TRBD1 or TRBD2 may supply D (5 bases each). Trimming removed 4 bases from V and 4 bases from J, with 16 bases in between. The germline gives CDR1 MGHRA, CDR2 YSYEKL. This CDR3 comprises 15 residues. CDR3 coding DNA: TGCGCCAGCAGCCTCCGATTGGGGGAAGGAGAGACCCAGTACTTC. It specifies CASSLRLGEGETQYF.

The rearrangement uses TRBV21-1 and TRBJ2-6; whether TRBD2, the table's D call, matches the DNA was not checked. TRBV21-1 is assigned pseudogene status. The CDR3 is made up of 23 amino acids. CDR3 residues: CASSNQTMRVLGEQDSGANVLTF. CDR3 coding DNA: TGTGCCAGCTCCAACCAGACAATGAGGGTCTTGGGGGAGCAAGACTCTGGGGCCAACGTCCTGACTTTC.

The V and J genes are TRBV5-1 and TRBJ2-5; 7 bases agree with TRBD2. CDR1 SGHRS and CDR2 YFSETQ come from the germline V gene. V gave up 4 bases and J gave up 5 bases; unmatched junction bases: 11. The CDR3 has 15 residues. CDR3 nucleotides: TGCGCCAGCAGCCAATCTCGGGGGGATCGGGAGACCCAGTACTTC. This gives the protein CASSQSRGDRETQYF.

This clonotype occurred a few times. The chain has TRBV20-1 and TRBJ2-1; weak D call: TRBD2 (6 bases). Deletions cut 0 bases from V and 0 bases from J, with 15 bases between. The CDR3 runs to 17 residues. CDR1 is DFQATT and CDR2 is SNEGSKA in the germline V gene (reference sequence). The DNA for the CDR3 is TGCAGTGCTAGAGATGGCCTAGCGCTGCTCTCCTACAATGAGCAGTTCTTC. This sequence encodes CSARDGLALLSYNEQFF.

Remarks on this clonotype: The junction does not match germline at one end; this may be a read error. The chain has TRBV24-1 and TRBJ2-5; TRBD1 matches 7 bases. This CDR3 spans 15 amino acids. Germline CDR1 reads KGHDR; CDR2 reads SFDVKD. CDR3 region: CAASDIGDSKETLYF. CDR3 sequence (DNA): TGTGCCGCCAGTGATATCGGGGACAGCAAAGAGACCCTGTACTTC.

This clonotype was detected a few times. V is TRBV3-1 and J is TRBJ2-1, with D perhaps matching TRBD1 (7 bases). The end of the DNA aligns better with TRBJ2-5, so the J call may be wrong. The CDR3 totals 17 residues. CDR1 is LGHDT, CDR2 YNNKEL, per germline (reference sequence). The CDR3 sequence is CASSQVVGTHLPGGQYF. In DNA form, the CDR3 reads TGTGCCAGCAGCCAAGTCGTCGGGACTCACTTACCAGGGGGCCAGTACTTC.

The chain couples TRBV19 to TRBJ1-2, with 10 nucleotides matching TRBD1. Germline V gene data show CDR1 as LNHDA and CDR2 as SQIVND (reference sequence). V lost 6 bases and J lost 2; bases outside the gene matches: 9. The length of the CDR3 is 16 residues. The CDR3 is CASRPLPGQGNYGYTF. Written as DNA, the CDR3 is TGTGCCAGTAGGCCTCTTCCGGGACAGGGGAACTATGGCTACACCTTC.

Only a few counts were recorded for this clonotype. The chain links TRBV27 to TRBJ1-3, with 7 positions matching TRBD1. The CDR3 totals 14 residues. CDR1 MNHEY and CDR2 SMNVEV come from the germline V gene (reference sequence). Trimming cost V 5 bases and J 4 bases; bases outside gene matches: 5. The CDR3 DNA reads as TGTGCCAGCAGTGAGGGGGCAAGAGGAAACACCATATATTTT. It codes for CASSEGARGNTIYF.

The chain links TRBV27 to TRBJ1-1; D unresolved. This CDR3 is 13 amino acids long. Between the trimmed V and J ends, which lost 4 bases and 0 bases, there was a span of 6 bases. The germline gives CDR1 MNHEY, CDR2 SMNVEV (reference sequence). The CDR3 sequence: CASSSRMNTEAFF. CDR3 nucleotide sequence: TGTGCCAGCAGTTCAAGAATGAACACTGAAGCTTTCTTT.

Details on this clonotype: Relative to the germline gene, one junction end is altered; a read error may explain this. The chain employs TRBV19 and TRBJ2-5, with TRBD1 matching over 7 bases. CDR1 is LNHDA, CDR2 SQIVND, per germline (reference sequence). This CDR3 comprises 14 residues. The DNA of the CDR3 is TGTACCAGTTCCCAAACAGGGGTAAGCGAGACCCAGTACTTC. It translates to CTSSQTGVSETQYF. The whole variable domain, filled in from reference TRBV19 and TRBJ2-5, reads DGGITQSPKYLFRKEGQNVTLSCEQNLNHDAMYWYRQDPGQGLRLIYYSQIVNDFQKGDIAEGYSVSREKKESFPLTVTSAQKNPTAFYLCTSSQTGVSETQYFGPGTRLLVL.

The J gene is TRBJ2-1, the V gene TRBV29-1; no definite D call. Trimming took off 6 bases at V and 7 bases at J, with 7 bases between the two ends. The germline V gene has CDR1 SQVTM and CDR2 ANQGSEA. CDR3 length: 10 amino acids. The DNA for the CDR3 is TGCAGCGTCGGTTGGAATGAGCAGTTCTTC. Amino acid sequence: CSVGWNEQFF.

This clonotype was counted a few times. The chain is built from TRBV2 and TRBJ1-2, with 9 bases lining up with TRBD1. CDR1 is SNHLY and CDR2 is FYNNEI in the germline V gene. This CDR3 region has 15 residues. Germline trimming cut 3 bases from V and 5 bases from J; bases unmatched to any gene: 7. The CDR3 DNA reads as TGTGCCAGCAGTGACTACAGACAGGGGGGGTATGGCTACACCTTC. Its translation is CASSDYRQGGYGYTF.

The V and J genes are TRBV5-1 and TRBJ2-7; 7 bases map to TRBD2. The junction had 4 bases not matched to a gene; V was cut back by 0 bases and J by 4 bases. Germline lookup yields CDR1 SGHRS and CDR2 YFSETQ. This CDR3 is built from 14 residues. CDR3: CASSLALSGYEQYF. The CDR3 DNA sequence: TGCGCCAGCAGCTTGGCCCTTAGCGGGTACGAGCAGTACTTC. Looking up the rest from reference TRBV5-1 and TRBJ2-7 gives the full variable domain: KAGVTQTPRYLIKTRGQQVTLSCSPISGHRSVSWYQQTPGQGLQFLFEYFSETQRNKGNFPGRFSGRQFSNSRSEMNVSTLELGDSALYLCASSLALSGYEQYFGPGTRLTVT.

This clonotype has just a few counts. The chain uses TRBV2 and TRBJ2-5; D uncertain. The ends were cut back, 7 bases at V and 0 bases at J, with 12 bases in the middle. Germline V gene sequence: CDR1 SNHLY, CDR2 FYNNEI. The CDR3 is 14 residues long. The CDR3 coding sequence is TGTGCCAGCATCCACTTGACACACCAAGAGACCCAGTACTTC. This codes for CASIHLTHQETQYF. The entire variable domain, with the rest obtained from reference TRBV2 and TRBJ2-5, is as follows: EPEVTQTPSHQVTQMGQEVILRCVPISNHLYFYWYRQILGQKVEFLVSFYNNEISEKSEIFDDQFSVERPDGSNFTLKIRSTKLEDSAMYFCASIHLTHQETQYFGPGTRLLVL.

The chain uses TRBV9 and TRBJ2-5; D is possibly TRBD2 (5 bases). V was shortened by 2 bases and J by 11 bases, with 16 bases between the two germline ends. There are 13 residues in the CDR3. Germline lookup yields CDR1 SGDLS and CDR2 YYNGEE. This chain's CDR3 is CASSVGERTEQYF. The CDR3 bases are TGTGCCAGCAGCGTCGGGGAAAGGACTGAGCAGTACTTC.

This chain connects TRBV12-3 or TRBV12-4 to TRBJ2-7, with D possibly being TRBD1 (5 bases). The J call may be faulty, since TRBJ2-5 better matches the DNA end. The CDR3 loop spans 14 amino acids. The CDR3 loop is CASSPPRDRQTQYF. CDR3 bases: TGTGCCAGCAGTCCCCCCAGGGATAGACAGACCCAGTACTTC.

This sequence joins TRBV5-4 and TRBJ1-4, with D uncertain. This CDR3 contains 15 residues. Trimming cost V 2 bases and J 7 bases, with 15 bases left between them. Germline CDR1 is SGHNT and CDR2 is YYREEE (reference sequence). The CDR3 nucleotides are TGTGCCAGCAGCTTAAACGCCAGATGGGGTGAAAAACTGTTTTTT. Amino acids: CASSLNARWGEKLFF.

The rearrangement uses TRBV29-1 and TRBJ2-5; D possibly corresponds to TRBD1 (6 bases). The DNA matches TRBJ2-1 better at its end, which makes the J call doubtful. The CDR3 runs 13 residues. CDR1 and CDR2 (germline): SQVTM, ANQGSEA. In DNA, the CDR3 is TGCAGCGTTCCAGGGGCTGTCTCGTATGAGCAGTTCTTC. It translates to CSVPGAVSYEQFF.

A few counts support this clonotype. The rearrangement uses TRBV3-1 and TRBJ2-5, with a possible D match to TRBD1 (6 bases). The tail of the sequence fits TRBJ2-7 better, so the J call may be wrong. The CDR3 is 13 amino acids. The germline V gene has CDR1 LGHDT and CDR2 YNNKEL (reference sequence). CDR3 sequence: CASRLRGRYEQYF. The CDR3 coding sequence is TGTGCCAGCAGGCTCAGGGGTCGATACGAGCAGTACTTC.